A single sample is the source of the 10 T cell receptor beta chains below, sequenced in a study of T-cell reconstitution after alpha-beta-depleted transplantation in children. For TCRbeta, the library was prepared with unique molecular identifiers. TCRdb re-called the PCR reads through MiXCR, storing one row per CDR3 protein. The repertoire holds around 600,000 distinct CDR3 sequences, around 17% seen once, with 1.1% in the top ten. The material was PBMCs from the stem cell graft donor, obtained from the stem cell graft. The receptors were gathered from a human donor who donated a stem cell graft to a child with acute myeloid leukemia.

J is TRBJ2-1 and V is TRBV3-1; no clear D gene. CDR3 size: 13 residues. CDR1 LGHDT and CDR2 YNNKEL come from the germline V gene (reference sequence). V lost 0 bases to trimming and J lost 9 bases, with 9 bases between them. The CDR3 nucleotides read TGTGCCAGCAGCCAAGATCTTGACACTGAGCAGTTCTTC. It codes for CASSQDLDTEQFF.

As to this clonotype: With a much larger clone just one base away, this may be a read error. The chain recombines TRBV29-1 with TRBJ2-1, with 8 nucleotides matching TRBD2. The germline V gene encodes CDR1 SQVTM and CDR2 ANQGSEA. CDR3 length: 14 residues. This CDR3 is CSVLGLDNYNGQFF. CDR3 sequence (DNA): TGCAGCGTTCTGGGACTAGATAACTACAATGGGCAGTTCTTC.

Only a few counts were recorded for this clonotype. The chain couples TRBV7-9 to TRBJ1-1; D unclear. The CDR3 totals 13 residues. V was trimmed by 5 bases and J by 1 base, leaving 8 bases between them. Germline V CDR1 and CDR2: SEHNR, FQNEAQ (reference sequence). CDR3 in amino acids: CASSGDPNTEAFF. The CDR3 nucleotides are TGTGCCAGCAGCGGCGACCCGAACACTGAAGCTTTCTTT.

This clonotype was seen a handful of times. The chain combines TRBV28 with TRBJ1-2, with unresolved D. The V end lost 6 bases, the J end lost 4 bases, and 18 bases lay between the germline ends. Germline assignment: CDR1 MDHEN and CDR2 SYDVKM. CDR3 size: 15 residues. As DNA, the CDR3 is TGTGCCAGCAGCTCTACGGGTGGAGGAGGCTATGGCTACACCTTC. This encodes CASSSTGGGGYGYTF.

This clonotype was recorded a few times. V usage is TRBV20-1 and J usage is TRBJ1-4; 7 positions match TRBD1. This CDR3 has 14 residues. Germline V CDR1 and CDR2: DFQATT, SNEGSKA (reference sequence). V shed 3 bases, J shed 7 bases, and the junction held 8 bases outside the gene matches. The CDR3 spells CSARYRGGGEKLFF. DNA of the CDR3: TGCAGTGCTAGGTACAGGGGCGGTGGTGAAAAACTGTTTTTT.

This clonotype was seen many times. CDR3 in amino acids: CASSLGQNEQYF. The CDR3 DNA is TGCGCCAGCAGCCTGGGGCAAAACGAGCAGTACTTC. The V call is TRBV5-1, the J call TRBJ2-7, with a weak D call TRBD1 (5 bases). The CDR3 has 12 residues. Germline V gene sequence: CDR1 SGHRS, CDR2 YFSETQ. V was trimmed by 4 bases and J by 5 bases, leaving 10 bases between them.

This clonotype showed up many times. This rearrangement joins TRBV20-1 to TRBJ2-6; no clear D gene. Germline loops: CDR1 DFQATT, CDR2 SNEGSKA (reference sequence). The CDR3 totals 13 residues. V was cut by 4 bases and J by 2 bases, with 6 bases left in between. CDR3 in DNA: TGCAGTGCTAACGGACCTGGGGCCAACGTCCTGACTTTC. This translates into CSANGPGANVLTF.

This clonotype was counted between two and nine times. V and J are TRBV7-8 and TRBJ2-7, with D unclear. Between the trimmed V and J ends, which lost 6 bases and 2 bases, there was a span of 17 bases. Germline V gene sequence: CDR1 SGHVS, CDR2 FQNEAQ. This CDR3 is 15 amino acids long. CDR3 nucleotide sequence: TGTGCCAGCAGTTTCGGAAATCAGAGGACCTACGAGCAGTACTTC. Encoded protein: CASSFGNQRTYEQYF.

Remarks on this clonotype: Relative to the germline gene, one junction end is altered; a read error may explain this. The chain joins TRBV20-1 to TRBJ2-7; D not resolved. The CDR3 covers 15 residues. CDR1 DFQATT and CDR2 SNEGSKA come from the germline V gene (reference sequence). DNA for the CDR3: TGCTGTGCTAATTCGGAGTCCGGGCCTCCTTACGAGCAGTACTTC. Its translation: CCANSESGPPYEQYF.

This clonotype was observed at least ten times. This chain joins TRBV20-1 and TRBJ1-2; D is perhaps TRBD1 (5 bases). The CDR3 contains 12 residues. The ends were cut back, 6 bases at V and 10 bases at J, with 18 bases in the middle. Germline V CDR1 and CDR2: DFQATT, SNEGSKA (reference sequence). The CDR3 DNA reads TGCAGTGCCGAGCCGGGGTGGGGCGACTACACCTTC. It yields the protein CSAEPGWGDYTF.